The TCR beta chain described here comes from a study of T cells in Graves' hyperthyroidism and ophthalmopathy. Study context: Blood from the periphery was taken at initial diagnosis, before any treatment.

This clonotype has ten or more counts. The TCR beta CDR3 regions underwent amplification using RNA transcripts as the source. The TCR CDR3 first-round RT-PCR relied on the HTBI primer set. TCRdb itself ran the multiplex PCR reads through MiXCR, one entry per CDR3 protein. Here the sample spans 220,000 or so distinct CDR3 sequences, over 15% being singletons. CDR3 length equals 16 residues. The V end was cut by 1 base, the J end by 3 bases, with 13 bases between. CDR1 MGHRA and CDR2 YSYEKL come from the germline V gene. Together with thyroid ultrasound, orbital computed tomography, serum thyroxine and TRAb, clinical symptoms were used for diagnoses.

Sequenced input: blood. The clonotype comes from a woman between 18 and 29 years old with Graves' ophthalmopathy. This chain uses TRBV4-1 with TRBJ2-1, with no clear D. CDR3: CASSQGASRIYNEQFF. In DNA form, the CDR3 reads TGCGCCAGCAGCCAAGGAGCCTCAAGGATCTACAATGAGCAGTTCTTC.